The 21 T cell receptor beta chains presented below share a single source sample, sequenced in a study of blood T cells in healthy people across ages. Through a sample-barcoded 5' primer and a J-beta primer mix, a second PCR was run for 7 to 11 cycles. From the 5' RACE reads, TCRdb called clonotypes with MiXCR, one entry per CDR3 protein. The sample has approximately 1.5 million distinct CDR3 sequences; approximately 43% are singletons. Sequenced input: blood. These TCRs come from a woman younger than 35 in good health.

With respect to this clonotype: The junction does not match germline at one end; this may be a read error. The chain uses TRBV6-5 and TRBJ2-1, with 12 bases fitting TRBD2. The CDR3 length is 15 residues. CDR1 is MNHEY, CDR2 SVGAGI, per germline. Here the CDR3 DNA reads TGTGCCAGCAGTCCGGGACTAGCGGGCTACAATGGGCAGTTCTTC. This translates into CASSPGLAGYNGQFF.

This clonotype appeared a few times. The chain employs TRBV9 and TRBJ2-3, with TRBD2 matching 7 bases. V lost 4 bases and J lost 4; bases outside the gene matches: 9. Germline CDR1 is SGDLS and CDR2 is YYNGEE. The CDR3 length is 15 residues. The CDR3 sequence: CASSPRGTPADTQYF. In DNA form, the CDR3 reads TGTGCCAGCAGCCCGCGGGGGACCCCCGCAGATACGCAGTATTTT.

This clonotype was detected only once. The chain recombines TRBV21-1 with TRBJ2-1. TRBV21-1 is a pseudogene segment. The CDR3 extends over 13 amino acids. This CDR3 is CASSKLGNNEQFF. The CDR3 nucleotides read TGTGCCAGCAGCAAATTGGGGAACAATGAGCAGTTCTTC.

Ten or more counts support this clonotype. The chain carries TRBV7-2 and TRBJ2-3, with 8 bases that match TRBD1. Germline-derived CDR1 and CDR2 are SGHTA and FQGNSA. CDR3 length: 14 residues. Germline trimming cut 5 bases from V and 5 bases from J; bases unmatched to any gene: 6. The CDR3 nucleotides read TGTGCCAGCAGCCCTGGACAGGGTGTAGATACGCAGTATTTT. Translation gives CASSPGQGVDTQYF.

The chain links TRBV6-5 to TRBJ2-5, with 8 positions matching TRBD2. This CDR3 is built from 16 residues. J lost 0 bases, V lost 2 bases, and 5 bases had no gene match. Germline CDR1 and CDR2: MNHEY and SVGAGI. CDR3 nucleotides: TGTGCCAGCAGTTACCTGGCGGGGGGCTACCAAGAGACCCAGTACTTC. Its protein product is CASSYLAGGYQETQYF.

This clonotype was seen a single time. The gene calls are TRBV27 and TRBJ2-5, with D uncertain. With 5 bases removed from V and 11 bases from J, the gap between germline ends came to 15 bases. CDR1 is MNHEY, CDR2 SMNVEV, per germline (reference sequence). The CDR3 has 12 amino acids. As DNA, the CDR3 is TGTGCCAGCAGTCTAACGAGTTCCAAGCAGTACTTC. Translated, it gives CASSLTSSKQYF.

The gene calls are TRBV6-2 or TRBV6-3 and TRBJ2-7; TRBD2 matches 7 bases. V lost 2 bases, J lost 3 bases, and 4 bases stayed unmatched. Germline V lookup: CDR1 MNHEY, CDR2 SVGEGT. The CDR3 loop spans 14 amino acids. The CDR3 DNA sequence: TGTGCCAGCAGTTACGGAGCGGGATACTACGAGCAGTACTTC. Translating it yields CASSYGAGYYEQYF.

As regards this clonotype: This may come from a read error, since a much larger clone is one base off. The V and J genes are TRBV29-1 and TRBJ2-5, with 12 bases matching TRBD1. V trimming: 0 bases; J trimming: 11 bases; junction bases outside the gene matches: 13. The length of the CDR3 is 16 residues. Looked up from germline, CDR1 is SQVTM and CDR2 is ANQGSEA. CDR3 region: CSVEEGTGGSYNEQYF. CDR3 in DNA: TGCAGCGTTGAAGAGGGGACAGGGGGCTCCTACAATGAGCAGTACTTC.

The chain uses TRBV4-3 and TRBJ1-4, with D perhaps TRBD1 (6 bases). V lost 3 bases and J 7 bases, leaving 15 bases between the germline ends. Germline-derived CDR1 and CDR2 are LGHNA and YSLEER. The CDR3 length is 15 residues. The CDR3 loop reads CASSHRRQEVEKLFF. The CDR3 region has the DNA TGCGCCAGCAGCCACCGTAGACAGGAGGTTGAAAAACTGTTTTTT.

The CDR3 sequence: CASSLAPGRQETQYF. The CDR3, as DNA: TGTGCCAGCAGCTTGGCCCCGGGACGTCAAGAGACCCAGTACTTC. The chain employs TRBV27 and TRBJ2-5, with D perhaps TRBD1 or TRBD2 (5 bases each). The CDR3 extends over 15 amino acids. Trimming took 6 bases from V and 2 from J, leaving 16 bases between them. The germline gives CDR1 MNHEY, CDR2 SMNVEV (reference sequence).

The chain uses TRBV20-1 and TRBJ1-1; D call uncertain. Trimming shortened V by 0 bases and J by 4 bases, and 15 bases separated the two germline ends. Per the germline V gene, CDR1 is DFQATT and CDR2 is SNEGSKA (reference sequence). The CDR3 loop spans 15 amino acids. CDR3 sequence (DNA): TGCAGTGCTAGAGATCTTGGAAGGGCCGGCACTGAAGCTTTCTTT. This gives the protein CSARDLGRAGTEAFF.

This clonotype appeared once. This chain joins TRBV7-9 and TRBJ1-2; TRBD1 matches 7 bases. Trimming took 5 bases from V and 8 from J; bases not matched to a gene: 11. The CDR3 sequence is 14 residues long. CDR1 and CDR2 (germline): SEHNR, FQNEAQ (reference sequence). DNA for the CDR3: TGTGCCAGCAGCACTACCGGGACAGTGAGGGGCTACACCTTC. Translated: CASSTTGTVRGYTF.

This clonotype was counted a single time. The CDR3 nucleotides read TGTGCCAGCAGACAGCCGAGTGGCCACGAGCAGTACTTC. It codes for CASRQPSGHEQYF. The chain links TRBV12-3 or TRBV12-4 to TRBJ2-7; no reliable D call. The CDR3 has 13 residues. Trimming shortened V by 6 bases and J by 5 bases, and 14 bases separated the two germline ends.

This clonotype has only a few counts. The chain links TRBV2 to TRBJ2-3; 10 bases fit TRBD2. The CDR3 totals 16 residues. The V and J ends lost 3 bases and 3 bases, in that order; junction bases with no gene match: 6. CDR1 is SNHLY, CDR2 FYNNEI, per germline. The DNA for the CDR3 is TGTGCCAGCAGTGACCCTAGAGCGGGAGGGACAGATACGCAGTATTTT. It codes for CASSDPRAGGTDTQYF.

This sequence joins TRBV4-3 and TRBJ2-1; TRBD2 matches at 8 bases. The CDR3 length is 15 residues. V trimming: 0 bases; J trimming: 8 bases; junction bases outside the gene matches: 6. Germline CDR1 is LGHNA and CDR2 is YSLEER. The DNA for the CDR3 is TGCGCCAGCAGCCAAGATGGGACTAGAGTCTATGAGCAGTTCTTC. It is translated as CASSQDGTRVYEQFF.

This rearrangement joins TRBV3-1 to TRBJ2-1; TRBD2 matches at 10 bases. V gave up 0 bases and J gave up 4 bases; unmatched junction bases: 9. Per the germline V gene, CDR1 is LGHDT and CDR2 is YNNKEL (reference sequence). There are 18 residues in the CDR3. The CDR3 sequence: CASSQEAPGSGGYNEQFF. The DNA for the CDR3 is TGTGCCAGCAGCCAAGAAGCGCCGGGTAGCGGGGGGTACAATGAGCAGTTCTTC.

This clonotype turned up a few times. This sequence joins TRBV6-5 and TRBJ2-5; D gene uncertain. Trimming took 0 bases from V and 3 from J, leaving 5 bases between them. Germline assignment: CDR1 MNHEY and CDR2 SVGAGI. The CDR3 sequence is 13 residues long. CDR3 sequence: CASSYSNEETQYF. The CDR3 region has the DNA TGTGCCAGCAGTTACTCGAATGAAGAGACCCAGTACTTC.

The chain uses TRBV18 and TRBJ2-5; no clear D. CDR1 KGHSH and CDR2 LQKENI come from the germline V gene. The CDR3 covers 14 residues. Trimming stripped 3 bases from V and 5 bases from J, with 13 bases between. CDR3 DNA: TGTGCCAGCTCACCTATATCTTCCGGGGAGACCCAGTACTTC. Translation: CASSPISSGETQYF.

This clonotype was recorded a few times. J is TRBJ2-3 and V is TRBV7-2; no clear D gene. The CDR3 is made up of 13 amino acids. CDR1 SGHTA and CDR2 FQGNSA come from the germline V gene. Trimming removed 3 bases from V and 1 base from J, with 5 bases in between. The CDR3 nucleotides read TGTGCCAGCAGCTTCCCCCGCACAGATACGCAGTATTTT. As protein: CASSFPRTDTQYF.

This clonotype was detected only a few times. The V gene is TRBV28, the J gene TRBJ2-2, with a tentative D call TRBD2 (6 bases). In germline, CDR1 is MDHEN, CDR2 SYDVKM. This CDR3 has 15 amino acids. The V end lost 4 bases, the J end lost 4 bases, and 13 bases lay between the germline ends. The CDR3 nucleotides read TGTGCCAGCAGTTCCAGACTAGGTCTCACCGGGGAGCTGTTTTTT. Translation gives CASSSRLGLTGELFF.

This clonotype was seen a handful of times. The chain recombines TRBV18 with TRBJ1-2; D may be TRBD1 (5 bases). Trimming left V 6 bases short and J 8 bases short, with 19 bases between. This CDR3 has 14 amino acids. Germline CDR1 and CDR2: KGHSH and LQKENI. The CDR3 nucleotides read TGTGCCAGCTCGCCCCGGAAAGGGGAGGGAGGCTACACCTTC. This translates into CASSPRKGEGGYTF.